This T cell receptor (beta chain) appears in the sequencing data of a study of T cell changes during pregnancy in multiple sclerosis. TCRdb keeps only in-frame clones here, not all; method: immunoSEQ multiplex PCR. The sample lists about 84,000 clones, about 94% occurring once. Germline assignment: CDR1 SGHNT and CDR2 YYREEE (reference sequence). The CDR3 extends over 14 amino acids. The sequenced sample was peripheral blood, obtained in the second trimester of pregnancy. The origin of this receptor is a female donor in good health, enrolled as a control in a pregnancy study. The V and J genes are TRBV5-4 and TRBJ2-5, with D possibly being TRBD2 (6 bases). The closer fit of TRBJ2-7 to the DNA end suggests the J call may be wrong. For the CDR3, the DNA is TGTGCCAGCAGCCCGGGACTTGAATCCTACGAGCAGTACTTC. This sequence encodes CASSPGLESYEQYF.